Below are 8 T cell receptor beta chains sequenced from a single sample in a study of T-cell reconstitution after alpha-beta-depleted transplantation in children. As it was prepared, the TCRbeta library received unique molecular identifiers. One entry per CDR3 protein, called by TCRdb with MiXCR from the PCR reads. The sample includes approximately 1,000,000 distinct CDR3 sequences, under 30% seen only once; the top ten take 28%. The material was PBMCs, mostly from graft donor cells, obtained 360 days after TCRalphabeta/CD19-depleted stem cell transplant. These receptors came from a boy under three years old who had a stem cell transplant for SCID, so the T cells may come from the graft donor.

This clonotype was detected only a few times. V is TRBV12-3 or TRBV12-4 and J is TRBJ2-3; D gene uncertain. CDR3 length: 14 residues. The V end was cut by 9 bases, the J end by 2 bases, with 15 bases between. CDR3 region: CASTLDLSTDTQYF. The CDR3 DNA is TGTGCCAGTACACTTGATTTATCCACAGATACGCAGTATTTT.

This chain connects TRBV12-3 or TRBV12-4 to TRBJ1-1; possibly TRBD1 for D (6 bases). The V and J ends lost 5 bases and 0 bases respectively, with 13 bases between them. The CDR3 is made up of 15 amino acids. CDR3 sequence (DNA): TGTGCCAGCAGTCCAGGACAGAGAATGAACACTGAAGCTTTCTTT. It encodes CASSPGQRMNTEAFF.

The chain combines TRBV13 with TRBJ1-2; D unclear. CDR3 size: 14 residues. Germline lookup yields CDR1 PRHDT and CDR2 FYEKMQ (reference sequence). With 4 bases removed from V and 6 bases from J, the gap between germline ends came to 15 bases. The CDR3 nucleotides are TGTGCCAGCAGCTCCTCGGCACACCCAGATGGCTACACCTTC. Encoded protein: CASSSSAHPDGYTF.

The chain combines TRBV5-1 with TRBJ1-4; no clear D. Trimming cost V 1 base and J 8 bases, with 9 bases left between them. Germline values: CDR1 SGHRS, CDR2 YFSETQ. The CDR3 is 13 amino acids. The CDR3, as DNA: TGCGCCAGCAGCTTGATCGTTGGGGAAAAACTGTTTTTT. Its protein is CASSLIVGEKLFF.

The chain is built from TRBV20-1 and TRBJ2-2; D gene ambiguous. Trimming removed 0 bases from V and 9 bases from J, with 2 bases in between. Germline loops: CDR1 DFQATT, CDR2 SNEGSKA (reference sequence). The CDR3 length is 10 residues. This chain's CDR3 is CSARERELFF. CDR3 bases: TGCAGTGCTAGAGAGCGGGAGCTGTTTTTT.

The rearrangement links TRBV7-6 to TRBJ2-3, with D maybe TRBD2 (5 bases). The CDR3 loop spans 15 amino acids. The germline V and J ends were trimmed by 1 base and 2 bases, with 10 bases remaining between them. Germline V CDR1 and CDR2: SGHVS, FNYEAQ. CDR3 sequence reads: CASSLGRRTTDTQYF. In DNA, the CDR3 is TGTGCCAGCAGCTTAGGTCGGAGGACCACAGATACGCAGTATTTT.

The chain couples TRBV6-1 to TRBJ2-7; no reliable D call. V dropped 5 bases and J dropped 5 bases, with 22 bases sitting between them. Germline assignment: CDR1 MNHNS and CDR2 SASEGT. The CDR3 consists of 16 residues. CDR3 residues: CASSPLSPLRYDEQYF. The CDR3, as DNA: TGTGCCAGCAGTCCCCTTTCCCCGTTAAGGTACGACGAGCAGTACTTC.

The chain recombines TRBV7-6 with TRBJ2-2; 9 bases are a match to TRBD2. The V segment lost 6 bases and the J segment 4 bases; nucleotides outside the gene matches: 6. Germline assignment: CDR1 SGHVS and CDR2 FNYEAQ. This CDR3 is 15 amino acids long. In DNA form, the CDR3 reads TGTGCCAGCAGTACCAGCGGGGGGCCCACCGGGGAGCTGTTTTTT. Residues: CASSTSGGPTGELFF.